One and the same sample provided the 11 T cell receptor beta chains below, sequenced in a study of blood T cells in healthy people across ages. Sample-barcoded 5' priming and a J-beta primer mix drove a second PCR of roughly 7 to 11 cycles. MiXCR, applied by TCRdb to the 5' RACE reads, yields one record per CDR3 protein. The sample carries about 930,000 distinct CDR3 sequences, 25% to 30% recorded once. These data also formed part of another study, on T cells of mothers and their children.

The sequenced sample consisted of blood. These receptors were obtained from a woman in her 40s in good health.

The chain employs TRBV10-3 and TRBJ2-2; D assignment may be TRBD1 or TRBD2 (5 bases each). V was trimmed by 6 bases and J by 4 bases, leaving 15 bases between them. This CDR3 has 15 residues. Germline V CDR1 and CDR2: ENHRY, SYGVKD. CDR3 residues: CAISPLGVGTGELFF. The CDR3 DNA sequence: TGTGCCATCAGCCCTTTGGGGGTTGGCACCGGGGAGCTGTTTTTT.

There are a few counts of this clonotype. In DNA form, the CDR3 reads TGTGCCAGCAGAACCGGGACAGGGGTCTACAATGAGCAGTTCTTC. Residues: CASRTGTGVYNEQFF. The rearrangement uses TRBV28 and TRBJ2-1; 10 bases map to TRBD1. CDR3 length: 15 residues. V was pared by 6 bases and J by 3 bases, with 5 bases of the junction left unmatched. Germline V lookup: CDR1 MDHEN, CDR2 SYDVKM. The whole variable domain, filled in from reference TRBV28 and TRBJ2-1, reads DVKVTQSSRYLVKRTGEKVFLECVQDMDHENMFWYRQDPGLGLRLIYFSYDVKMKEKGDIPEGYSVSREKKERFSLILESASTNQTSMYLCASRTGTGVYNEQFFGPGTRLTVL.

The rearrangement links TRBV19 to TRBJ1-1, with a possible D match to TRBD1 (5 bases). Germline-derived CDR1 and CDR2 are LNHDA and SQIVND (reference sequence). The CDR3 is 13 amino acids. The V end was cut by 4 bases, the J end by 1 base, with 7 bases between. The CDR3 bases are TGTGCCAGTAGTAACGGGGGGAACACTGAAGCTTTCTTT. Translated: CASSNGGNTEAFF.

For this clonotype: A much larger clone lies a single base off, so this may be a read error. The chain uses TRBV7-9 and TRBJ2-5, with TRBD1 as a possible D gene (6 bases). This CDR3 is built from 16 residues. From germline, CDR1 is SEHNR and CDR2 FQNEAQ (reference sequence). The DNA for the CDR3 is TGTACCAGCAGCGACACAGAGGGGGACAATTTAGAGACCCAGTACTTC. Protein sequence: CTSSDTEGDNLETQYF.

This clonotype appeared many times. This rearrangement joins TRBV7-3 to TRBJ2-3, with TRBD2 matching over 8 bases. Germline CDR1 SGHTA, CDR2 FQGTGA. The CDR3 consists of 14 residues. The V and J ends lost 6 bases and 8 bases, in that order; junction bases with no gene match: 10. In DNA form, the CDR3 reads TGTGCCAGCAGTCACGGCGGGGGGTCGGGTACGCAGTATTTT. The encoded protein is CASSHGGGSGTQYF. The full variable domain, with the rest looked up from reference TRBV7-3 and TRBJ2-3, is GAGVSQTPSNKVTEKGKYVELRCDPISGHTALYWYRQSLGQGPEFLIYFQGTGAADDSGLPNDRFFAVRPEGSVSTLKIQRTERGDSAVYLCASSHGGGSGTQYFGPGTRLTVL.

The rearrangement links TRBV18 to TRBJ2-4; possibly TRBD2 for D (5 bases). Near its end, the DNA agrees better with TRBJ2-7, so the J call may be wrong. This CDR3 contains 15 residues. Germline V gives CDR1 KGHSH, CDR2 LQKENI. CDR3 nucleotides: TGTGCCAGCTCACCACTCACACCGGGGTCCCACGAGCAGTACTTC. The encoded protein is CASSPLTPGSHEQYF.

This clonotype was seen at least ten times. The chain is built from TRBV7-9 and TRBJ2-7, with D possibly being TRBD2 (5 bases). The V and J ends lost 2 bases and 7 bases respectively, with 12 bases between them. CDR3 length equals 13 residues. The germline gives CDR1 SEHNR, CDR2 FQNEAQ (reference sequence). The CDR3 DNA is TGTGCCAGCAGCTTACGAGGGAATTGGGAGCAGTACTTC. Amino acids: CASSLRGNWEQYF.

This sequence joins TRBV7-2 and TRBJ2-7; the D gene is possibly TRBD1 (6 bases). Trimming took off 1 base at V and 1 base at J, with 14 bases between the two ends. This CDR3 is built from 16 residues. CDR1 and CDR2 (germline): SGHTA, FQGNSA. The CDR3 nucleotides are TGTGCCAGCAGCTTAGTCAGGGGACGGTTATCCTACGAGCAGTACTTC. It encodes CASSLVRGRLSYEQYF. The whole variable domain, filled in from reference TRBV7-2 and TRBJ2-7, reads GAGVSQSPSNKVTEKGKDVELRCDPISGHTALYWYRQSLGQGLEFLIYFQGNSAPDKSGLPSDRFSAERTGGSVSTLTIQRTQQEDSAVYLCASSLVRGRLSYEQYFGPGTRLTVT.

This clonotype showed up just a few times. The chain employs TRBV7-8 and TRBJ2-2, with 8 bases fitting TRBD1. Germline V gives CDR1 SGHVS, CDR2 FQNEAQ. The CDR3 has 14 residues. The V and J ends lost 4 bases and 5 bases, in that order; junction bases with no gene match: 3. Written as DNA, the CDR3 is TGTGCCAGCAGCTGCCGACAGGGGACCGGGGAGCTGTTTTTT. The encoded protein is CASSCRQGTGELFF.

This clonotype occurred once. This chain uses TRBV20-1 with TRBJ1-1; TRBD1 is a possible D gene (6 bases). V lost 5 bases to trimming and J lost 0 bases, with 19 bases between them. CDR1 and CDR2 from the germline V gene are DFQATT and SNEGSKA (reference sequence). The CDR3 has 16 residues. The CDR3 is CSAPKTGSYMNTEAFF. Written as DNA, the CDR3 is TGCAGTGCTCCAAAGACAGGATCCTACATGAACACTGAAGCTTTCTTT.

The CDR3 DNA reads as TGCGCCAGCAGCCAAGTACAGGGGGCCAAAAACATTCAGTACTTC. Amino acid sequence: CASSQVQGAKNIQYF. The chain carries TRBV4-1 and TRBJ2-4; 7 bases line up with TRBD1. Germline CDR1 reads MGHRA; CDR2 reads YSYEKL. The junction had 1 base not matched to a gene; V was cut back by 1 base and J by 1 base. This CDR3 spans 15 amino acids.